The 32 T cell receptor beta chains given below trace back to one sample, sequenced in a study of Graves' ophthalmopathy and Graves' hyperthyroidism. RNA transcripts provided the template for amplifying TCR beta CDR3 regions. First-round RT-PCR employed HTBI primers, with a second-round multiplex PCR after it. Each CDR3 protein gets one entry after TCRdb re-called the multiplex PCR reads with MiXCR. The sample has about 620,000 distinct CDR3 sequences, 20% to 25% seen once; the top ten hold approximately 6.9%. Sequenced input: peripheral blood. The source is a woman aged 18-30 years with stable Graves' hyperthyroidism. Some clones in this sample may be carry-over from other donors' samples.

This clonotype was observed at least ten times. The rearrangement uses TRBV12-5 and TRBJ2-7; D gene ambiguous. Trimming took off 2 bases at V and 2 bases at J, with 19 bases between the two ends. The germline V gene has CDR1 LGHNT and CDR2 FRNRAP. This CDR3 spans 17 amino acids. The CDR3 coding sequence is TGTGCTAGTGGTTTGCCCCCCTGGACGGGCTACGCCTACGAGCAGTACTTC. This codes for CASGLPPWTGYAYEQYF.

The chain carries TRBV27 and TRBJ2-7; TRBD1 aligns across 7 bases. The CDR3 extends over 15 amino acids. Germline CDR1 and CDR2: MNHEY and SMNVEV (reference sequence). J lost 1 base, V lost 7 bases, and 10 bases had no gene match. The CDR3 nucleotides read TGTGCCAGCAAGAGGGTGATACAGGGGTCCTACGAGCAGTACTTC. The encoded protein is CASKRVIQGSYEQYF.

V gene TRBV11-2 combines with J gene TRBJ1-1; D may be TRBD1 (5 bases). The CDR3 is 15 residues long. The V gene lost 6 bases and the J gene lost 1 base, with 15 bases spanning the gap. CDR1 is SGHAT and CDR2 is FQNNGV in the germline V gene. The CDR3 DNA reads TGTGCCAGCAGTTTACCCTCCGGGGCGAACACTGAAGCTTTCTTT. This encodes CASSLPSGANTEAFF.

The chain recombines TRBV28 with TRBJ2-7; 10 bases fit TRBD2. V lost 3 bases, J lost 7 bases, and 9 bases stayed unmatched. Germline CDR1 MDHEN, CDR2 SYDVKM. This CDR3 contains 15 residues. The CDR3 loop reads CASSFVPSGSDEQYF. The CDR3 DNA sequence: TGTGCCAGCAGTTTTGTTCCTAGCGGGAGTGATGAGCAGTACTTC.

This clonotype was seen many times. The CDR3 DNA follows: TGTGCCAGCAGTGACAGGATCTATGGCTACACCTTC. Protein sequence: CASSDRIYGYTF. The chain uses TRBV27 and TRBJ1-2; maybe TRBD1 (6 bases). Germline V CDR1 and CDR2: MNHEY, SMNVEV (reference sequence). CDR3 length: 12 residues. Trimming pared 5 bases from V and 4 bases from J, leaving 8 bases between.

This rearrangement joins TRBV7-8 to TRBJ1-6, with D hard to call. Germline assignment: CDR1 SGHVS and CDR2 FQNEAQ. The CDR3 is made up of 17 amino acids. V lost 4 bases, J lost 0 bases, and 13 bases lay in between. The CDR3 loop reads CASSSLGSSSYNSPLHF. The DNA of the CDR3 is TGTGCCAGCAGCTCATTAGGGTCGAGCTCCTATAATTCACCCCTCCACTTT.

This clonotype was seen just once. The chain uses TRBV30 and TRBJ2-2; 9 nucleotides agree with TRBD1. V gave up 2 bases and J gave up 5 bases; unmatched junction bases: 6. In germline, CDR1 is GTSNPN, CDR2 SVGIG (reference sequence). This CDR3 is built from 15 residues. The CDR3 DNA is TGTGCCTGGAGTATACAGGGGGCTCTTACCGGGGAGCTGTTTTTT. This encodes CAWSIQGALTGELFF.

This clonotype was counted only a few times. A read error may explain this, as a much larger clone is one base away. This rearrangement joins TRBV6-1 to TRBJ1-1; 9 bases agree with TRBD1. Germline V gene sequence: CDR1 MNHNS, CDR2 SASEGT. The CDR3 contains 15 residues. The CDR3 reads CASSRTGEVDTEACF. The CDR3 coding sequence is TGTGCCAGCAGTAGGACAGGGGAGGTTGACACTGAAGCTTGCTTT.

The rearrangement joins TRBV6-2 or TRBV6-3 to TRBJ1-2, with D maybe TRBD1 (5 bases). V lost 3 bases and J 4 bases, leaving 15 bases between the germline ends. Germline values: CDR1 MNHEY, CDR2 SVGEGT. CDR3 size: 15 residues. CDR3 region: CASSYLRTGGYGYTF. For the CDR3, the DNA is TGTGCCAGCAGTTATCTACGTACAGGAGGCTATGGCTACACCTTC.

There are many counts of this clonotype. J is TRBJ1-5 and V is TRBV12-3 or TRBV12-4; possible D gene TRBD1, 6 bases. V shed 5 bases and J shed 0 bases, with 17 bases lying between them. This CDR3 comprises 17 residues. In DNA form, the CDR3 reads TGTGCCAGCAGTCCCTTCGACAGGTTTGCTAGCAATCAGCCCCAGCATTTT. Amino acids: CASSPFDRFASNQPQHF.

In this sample, this clonotype turned up many times. This chain uses TRBV9 with TRBJ2-7; 7 bases agree with TRBD1. Per the germline V gene, CDR1 is SGDLS and CDR2 is YYNGEE. The CDR3 loop spans 14 amino acids. V was clipped by 3 bases and J by 3 bases; unmatched bases: 6. This chain's CDR3 is CASSGRDSNYEQYF. In DNA form, the CDR3 reads TGTGCCAGCAGCGGACGGGACAGTAACTACGAGCAGTACTTC.

This clonotype has at least ten counts. CDR3 sequence reads: CASGSRLAGVEQYF. CDR3 nucleotide sequence: TGTGCTAGTGGTTCGCGGCTAGCGGGGGTCGAGCAGTACTTC. This chain uses TRBV12-5 with TRBJ2-7; 10 nucleotides match TRBD2. From germline, CDR1 is LGHNT and CDR2 FRNRAP. Losses at the gene ends were 4 bases for V and 6 bases for J; bases not matched to a gene: 6. The CDR3 contains 14 residues. Filled out from reference TRBV12-5 and TRBJ2-7, the complete variable domain reads DARVTQTPRHKVTEMGQEVTMRCQPILGHNTVFWYRQTMMQGLELLAYFRNRAPLDDSGMPKDRFSAEMPDATLATLKIQPSEPRDSAVYFCASGSRLAGVEQYFGPGTRLTVT.

The chain recombines TRBV29-1 with TRBJ1-2; D might be TRBD1 (5 bases). Germline assignment: CDR1 SQVTM and CDR2 ANQGSEA. Trimming removed 7 bases at V and 4 bases at J, with 13 bases between. This CDR3 contains 12 residues. The CDR3 loop is CSAEPGGYGYTF. The CDR3 nucleotides are TGCAGCGCGGAGCCGGGGGGCTATGGCTACACCTTC.

This clonotype was detected only a few times. The chain is built from TRBV12-3 or TRBV12-4 and TRBJ1-1; D call uncertain. CDR3 length equals 13 residues. V dropped 5 bases and J dropped 7 bases, with 14 bases sitting between them. The CDR3 region is CASSPGGSLEAFF. The CDR3 coding sequence is TGTGCCAGCAGTCCTGGCGGGTCCCTTGAAGCTTTCTTT.

The chain combines TRBV16 with TRBJ1-6; no firm D call. This CDR3 has 16 residues. The V and J ends lost 5 bases and 0 bases respectively, with 11 bases between them. Germline assignment: CDR1 KGHSY and CDR2 FQNENV. The CDR3 DNA is TGTGCCAGCAGCAGAGAATCTAGCTCCTATAATTCACCCCTCCACTTT. Protein sequence: CASSRESSSYNSPLHF.

At least ten counts were recorded for this clonotype. This rearrangement joins TRBV12-3 or TRBV12-4 to TRBJ1-2; D is unresolved. The CDR3 length is 15 residues. Between the trimmed V and J ends, which lost 5 bases and 5 bases, there was a span of 18 bases. The CDR3 here is CASSPRRVAYYGYTF. CDR3 in DNA: TGTGCCAGCAGTCCTCGTCGGGTCGCCTATTATGGCTACACCTTC.

This clonotype was seen many times. This chain links TRBV12-3 or TRBV12-4 with TRBJ1-2; D remains ambiguous. V was shortened by 3 bases and J by 6 bases, with 11 bases between the two germline ends. The CDR3 covers 13 residues. The DNA for the CDR3 is TGTGCCAGCAGTTTCCTGGAAGGGCATGGCTACACCTTC. It translates to CASSFLEGHGYTF.

This clonotype appeared many times. V and J are TRBV12-3 or TRBV12-4 and TRBJ1-2, with TRBD1 matching over 11 bases. The CDR3 covers 15 residues. The V segment lost 3 bases and the J segment 6 bases; nucleotides outside the gene matches: 6. The CDR3 sequence: CASSFRTGGADGYTF. The DNA of the CDR3 is TGTGCCAGCAGTTTCCGGACAGGGGGCGCGGATGGCTACACCTTC.

This clonotype was counted ten times or more. A much larger clone is a single base away; this may be a read error. The chain couples TRBV28 to TRBJ2-5; D uncertain. Per germline, CDR1 MDHEN and CDR2 SYDVKM. Trimming pared 7 bases from V and 1 base from J, leaving 4 bases between. The CDR3 sequence is 11 residues long. CDR3 protein: CASTPQETQYF. The CDR3, as DNA: TGTGCCAGCACCCCCCAAGAGACCCAGTACTTC.

This clonotype occurred many times. V and J are TRBV2 and TRBJ1-1; D is perhaps TRBD1 (5 bases). The CDR3 totals 16 residues. Germline assignment: CDR1 SNHLY and CDR2 FYNNEI. Between the trimmed V and J ends, which lost 2 bases and 0 bases, there was a span of 13 bases. In nucleotides, the CDR3 is TGTGCCAGCAGTGAATTAGTGGGACGAATGAACACTGAAGCTTTCTTT. This encodes CASSELVGRMNTEAFF.

Many counts were recorded for this clonotype. The CDR3 is CSGSGTLETQYF. The CDR3 DNA follows: TGTTCGGGCAGCGGGACCCTGGAGACCCAGTACTTC. The chain employs TRBV12-3 or TRBV12-4 and TRBJ2-5, with 7 bases that match TRBD2. This CDR3 has 12 amino acids.

This clonotype occurred many times. CDR3 bases: TGTGCTAGTGGCTCAGGGGTTGGGCAGCCCCAGCATTTT. Amino acids: CASGSGVGQPQHF. The chain joins TRBV12-5 to TRBJ1-5; D might be TRBD1 (6 bases). Germline lookup yields CDR1 LGHNT and CDR2 FRNRAP. The CDR3 has 13 residues. V was cut by 6 bases and J by 7 bases, with 13 bases left in between.

This clonotype was detected a few times. The chain combines TRBV24-1 with TRBJ1-6; D might be TRBD1 (6 bases). Trimming removed 1 base at V and 11 bases at J, with 20 bases between. The germline CDR1 and CDR2 sequences are KGHDR and SFDVKD. The CDR3 has 17 residues. CDR3 sequence (DNA): TGTGCCACCAGTGATTTTTACCCAGACAGGAGTCCGCCACCCCTCCACTTT. Translating gives CATSDFYPDRSPPPLHF.

This clonotype was counted many times. The rearrangement links TRBV10-1 to TRBJ2-5; a possible D gene is TRBD1 (6 bases). The germline V and J ends were trimmed by 0 bases and 1 base, with 12 bases remaining between them. Germline assignment: CDR1 WNHNN and CDR2 SYGVQD (reference sequence). CDR3 size: 16 residues. CDR3 region: CASSESTAGAQETQYF. CDR3 DNA: TGCGCCAGCAGTGAGTCGACGGCAGGGGCCCAAGAGACCCAGTACTTC.

The rearrangement joins TRBV19 to TRBJ1-6, with 10 bases aligning to TRBD1. The CDR3 spans 15 residues. With 6 bases clipped from V and 9 bases from J, the junction kept 8 bases outside the gene matches. Germline V gene sequence: CDR1 LNHDA, CDR2 SQIVND (reference sequence). In DNA, the CDR3 is TGTGCCAGTAGATATACCGGGACAGGGGCTTCACCCCTCCACTTT. Its protein product is CASRYTGTGASPLHF.

This clonotype was observed at least ten times. This chain links TRBV27 with TRBJ2-7, with TRBD2 matching over 8 bases. This CDR3 has 15 amino acids. CDR1 and CDR2 (germline): MNHEY, SMNVEV (reference sequence). V shed 4 bases and J 1 base; nucleotides not matched to a gene: 6. The CDR3: CASSWAGGISYEQYF. CDR3 nucleotide sequence: TGTGCCAGCAGTTGGGCGGGAGGAATATCCTACGAGCAGTACTTC.

The gene calls are TRBV6-1 and TRBJ2-7; no firm D call. Trimming took off 5 bases at V and 6 bases at J, with 17 bases between the two ends. CDR3 length equals 14 residues. Per the germline V gene, CDR1 is MNHNS and CDR2 is SASEGT. DNA for the CDR3: TGTGCCAGCAGTACCCTGGACGGCCCCAGCGAGCAGTACTTC. This codes for CASSTLDGPSEQYF.

In this sample, this clonotype turned up many times. This sequence joins TRBV12-3 or TRBV12-4 and TRBJ2-7, with 11 bases fitting TRBD2. V lost 6 bases, J lost 3 bases, and 4 bases stayed unmatched. The CDR3 sequence is 14 residues long. CDR3 residues: CASSTSGSHYEQYF. DNA for the CDR3: TGTGCCAGCAGCACTAGCGGGAGTCACTACGAGCAGTACTTC.

V is TRBV5-1 and J is TRBJ2-7; TRBD1 matches 9 bases. Germline V CDR1 and CDR2: SGHRS, YFSETQ. CDR3 length: 16 residues. The trim removed 4 bases at V and 4 bases at J, leaving 12 bases unmatched. The CDR3 is CASSVPGQGGSYEQYF. Here the CDR3 DNA reads TGCGCCAGCAGCGTACCGGGACAGGGAGGTTCGTACGAGCAGTACTTC.

This sequence joins TRBV6-1 and TRBJ2-7; the match to TRBD1 covers 9 bases. The ends lost 6 bases at V and 2 bases at J; junction bases unmatched: 11. Germline V gives CDR1 MNHNS, CDR2 SASEGT. The length of the CDR3 is 16 residues. In DNA, the CDR3 is TGTGCCAGCAGCGGGACAGGGATGAGTAGGACCTACGAGCAGTACTTC. Translating it yields CASSGTGMSRTYEQYF.

This clonotype was counted ten times or more. This rearrangement joins TRBV7-9 to TRBJ1-2; possible D gene TRBD1, 6 bases. Trimming left V 0 bases short and J 8 bases short, with 13 bases between. The CDR3 is made up of 14 amino acids. Germline V CDR1 and CDR2: SEHNR, FQNEAQ (reference sequence). Here the CDR3 reads CASSLALGASGYTF. The CDR3 DNA sequence: TGTGCCAGCAGCTTAGCGTTGGGGGCGAGCGGCTACACCTTC.

A remark on this clonotype: This could be a read error, since a much larger clone is one nucleotide away. The rearrangement uses TRBV28 and TRBJ1-1; 7 bases fit TRBD1. Germline loops: CDR1 MDHEN, CDR2 SYDVKM. The CDR3 runs to 16 residues. CDR3 coding DNA: TGTGCCAGCCGTTGGGGGGGGACAGCCAAGAACACTGAAGCTTGCTTT. This gives the protein CASRWGGTAKNTEACF.